This record concerns one T cell receptor beta chain sequence. The target antigen is unknown. This sample stems from a study of OX40 agonist ivuxolimab in advanced cancers. At the level of the study: Treatment of patients was with ivuxolimab, an agonistic anti-OX40 (CD134) antibody. Whole-study results and caveats: There were, on average, more expanded clones in CD8+ T cells than in CD4+.

Data came from immunoSEQ multiplex PCR; TCRdb stores just in-frame clones and leaves some out. In the table there are more than 50,000 clones, 65% to 90% of which are singletons. In germline, CDR1 is LNHDA, CDR2 SQIVND (reference sequence). This CDR3 has 16 amino acids. J lost 3 bases, V lost 7 bases, and 11 bases had no gene match. Blood sampling was done at baseline, cycle 4 day 1, and cycle 7 day 1. This TCR came from an adult with an advanced solid tumor such as melanoma, head and neck, liver or kidney cancer. This sample comprised CD4+ or CD8+ T cells sorted from blood, obtained in a trial of the OX40 agonist ivuxolimab. This chain links TRBV19 with TRBJ2-1, with 8 nucleotides matching TRBD2. The CDR3 sequence: CASKVESSGNYNEQFF. CDR3 DNA: TGTGCCAGTAAAGTTGAGAGTAGCGGGAACTACAATGAGCAGTTCTTC.